This TCR beta chain was sequenced during a study of T cell repertoires in cytomegalovirus infection. Whole-study context: Based on public TCR beta signatures, there were indications of CMV infection and of a matching HLA type.

The CDR3 is made up of 12 amino acids. Trimming took 7 bases from V and 5 from J, leaving 15 bases between them. Germline V gives CDR1 DFQATT, CDR2 SNEGSKA (reference sequence). TCRdb itself ran the reads through MiXCR, one entry per CDR3 protein. The sample lists approximately 250,000 distinct CDR3 sequences, approximately 10% occurring once. Points on this clonotype: Its specificity is not known.

Findings and caveats of the study: Ex vivo, HLA-C-restricted CMV-specific TCR beta clonotypes prevailed over the rest of the response.

This sequence was found in a human donor in good health (CMV status not recorded). Some clones in this sample may be carry-over from other donors' samples. The chain links TRBV20-1 to TRBJ2-7, with D perhaps TRBD1 or TRBD2 (5 bases each). Material for sequencing was PBMCs. The CDR3 sequence: CSGSGTTHEQYF. CDR3 bases: TGCAGTGGTTCCGGGACGACCCACGAGCAGTACTTC.